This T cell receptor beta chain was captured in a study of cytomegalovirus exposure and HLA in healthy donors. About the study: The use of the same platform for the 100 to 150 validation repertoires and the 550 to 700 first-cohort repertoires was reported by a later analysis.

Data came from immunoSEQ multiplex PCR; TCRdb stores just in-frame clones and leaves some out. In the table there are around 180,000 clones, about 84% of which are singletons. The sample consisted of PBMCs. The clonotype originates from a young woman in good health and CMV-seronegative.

CDR3 nucleotides: TGTGCAAGTCGCTCCCCGGGAGGGCCCCACACAGATACGCAGTATTTT. Protein product: CASRSPGGPHTDTQYF. V and J are TRBV12-2 and TRBJ2-3; no DNA check was done on the table's D call, TRBD2. TRBV12-2 counts as a pseudogene. The CDR3 is 16 amino acids.